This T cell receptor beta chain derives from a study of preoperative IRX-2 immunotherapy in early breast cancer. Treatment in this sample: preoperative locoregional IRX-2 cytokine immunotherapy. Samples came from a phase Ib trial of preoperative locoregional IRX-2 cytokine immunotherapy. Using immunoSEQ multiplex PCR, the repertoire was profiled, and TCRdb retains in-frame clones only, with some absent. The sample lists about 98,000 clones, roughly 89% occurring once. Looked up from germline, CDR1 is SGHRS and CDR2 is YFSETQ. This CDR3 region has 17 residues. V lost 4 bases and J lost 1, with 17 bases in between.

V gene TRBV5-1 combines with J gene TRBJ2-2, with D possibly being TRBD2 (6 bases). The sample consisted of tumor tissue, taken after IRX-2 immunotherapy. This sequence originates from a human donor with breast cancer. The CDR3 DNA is TGCGCCAGCAGCCCTAATGTGTGGGACTTGAACACCGGGGAGCTGTTTTTT. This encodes CASSPNVWDLNTGELFF.